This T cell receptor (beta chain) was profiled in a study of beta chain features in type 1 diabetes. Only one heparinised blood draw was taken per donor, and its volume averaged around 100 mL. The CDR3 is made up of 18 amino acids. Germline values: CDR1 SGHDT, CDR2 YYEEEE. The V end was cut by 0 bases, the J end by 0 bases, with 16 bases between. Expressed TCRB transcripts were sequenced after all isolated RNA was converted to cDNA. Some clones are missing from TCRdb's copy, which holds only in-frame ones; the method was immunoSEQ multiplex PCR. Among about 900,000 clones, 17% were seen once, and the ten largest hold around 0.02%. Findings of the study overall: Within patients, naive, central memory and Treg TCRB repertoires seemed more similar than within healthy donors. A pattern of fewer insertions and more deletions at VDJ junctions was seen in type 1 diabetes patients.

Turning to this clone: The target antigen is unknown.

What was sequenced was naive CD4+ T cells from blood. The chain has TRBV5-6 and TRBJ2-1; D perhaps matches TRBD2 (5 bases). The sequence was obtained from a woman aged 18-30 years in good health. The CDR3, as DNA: TGTGCCAGCAGCTTGGATGCGGCTAGCCTGCCCTCCTACAATGAGCAGTTCTTC. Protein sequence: CASSLDAASLPSYNEQFF.